This T cell receptor (beta chain) was found in a study of cytomegalovirus exposure and HLA in healthy donors. Looking at the study overall: T cells numbering around 190 million yielded 117 million unique TCR beta sequences in an earlier analysis. Findings and caveats of the study: Reported performance of the classifier showed diagnosis of cytomegalovirus status with high specificity and sensitivity. Later work showed greater clonal expansion in HLA-associated TCR beta chains than in equally common others. Earlier analysis found most TCR beta V segments productive about 90% or about 30% of the time.

V trimming: 1 base; J trimming: 4 bases; junction bases outside the gene matches: 3. Germline-derived CDR1 and CDR2 are SGHTA and FQGNSA. CDR3 length: 14 amino acids. A remark on this clone: Its antigen remains unidentified.

Both 60 Vbeta primers and 13 Jbeta primers went into the PCR. Libraries were prepared by immunoSEQ multiplex PCR; TCRdb keeps only in-frame clonotypes and omits some of them. The data show about 120,000 clones, about 80% seen once. This chain connects TRBV7-2 to TRBJ1-1; 7 positions match TRBD1. The receptor comes from a man between 25 and 39 years old in good health and CMV-seropositive. The sequenced sample was PBMCs. CDR3 in amino acids: CASSLDRGSTEAFF. The CDR3 DNA follows: TGTGCCAGCAGCTTAGACAGGGGAAGCACTGAAGCTTTCTTT.